The present TCR beta chain was sequenced within a study of T-cell memory formation after mild COVID-19. As for the study in general: For the most part, TCR clusters were specific to one donor. Study-wide results and limits: SARS-CoV-2 specificity of second-wave clones peaking day 37 was unconfirmed. Pre-infection memory harbored some responding clones, suggesting cross-reactive memory joined.

From the 5' RACE reads, TCRdb called clonotypes with MiXCR, one entry per CDR3 protein. The sample gives tens of thousands of distinct CDR3 sequences, 16% of which show up once; roughly 33% is in the top ten. This CDR3 is built from 14 residues. The V gene's germline CDR1 is SEHNR and CDR2 FQNEAQ (reference sequence). For this clonotype: Its antigen is not identified.

The chain combines TRBV7-9 with TRBJ2-3; 7 nucleotides agree with TRBD2. Sequenced material: PBMCs or a T cell subset sorted from them (not recorded which). The source is an adult woman who had mild COVID-19 (a few samples of this study predate the infection). Cell type and time point are not known. In DNA form, the CDR3 reads TGTGCTAAAGCCGGGGGGTTTGGCACAGATACGCAGTATTTT. This translates into CAKAGGFGTDTQYF. Full variable domain (rest looked up from reference TRBV7-9 and TRBJ2-3): DTGVSQNPRHKITKRGQNVTFRCDPISEHNRLYWYRQTLGQGPEFLTYFQNEAQLEKSRLLSDRFSAERPKGSFSTLEIQRTEQGDSAMYLCAKAGGFGTDTQYFGPGTRLTVL.